The next 24 T cell receptor beta chains were all read from a single sample in a study of read filtering for tumor transcriptome and immune sequencing (dated by TCRdb to between 2020 and 2021). The sequencer listed for this sample is Illumina HiSeq 4000. TCR libraries were constructed from about 400 ng RNA using the Immunoverse kit, and molecular barcoded adaptors covering alpha/delta and beta/gamma chains were employed. Clones were called with MiXCR by TCRdb after fastp trimmed the public reads at Q25, and only in-frame beta chains were retained. Rows are combined by CDR3 protein, so each entry shows the most common genes and DNA. Here the sample has around 130,000 distinct CDR3 sequences; over 10% occur a single time. Together, the top ten hold around 8.2% of the sample. The material sequenced was a population of CD138-negative cells sorted from bone marrow. Reading the label with the study, this specimen's cell subset or site is: bone marrow mononuclear cells depleted of CD138+ plasma/myeloma cells by negative magnetic selection. Receptor source: a donor over 35 with multiple myeloma.

In its sample, this clonotype was seen many times. The J gene is TRBJ2-5, the V gene TRBV29-1; 7 bases are shared with TRBD2. Germline V gene sequence: CDR1 SQVTM, CDR2 ANQGSEA. The J segment lost 4 bases and the V segment lost 4 bases, leaving 9 bases of the junction unmatched. The CDR3 covers 14 residues. DNA for the CDR3: TGCAGCGTTGGGGAGGGGACGGTAAGAGAGACCCAGTACTTC. This codes for CSVGEGTVRETQYF.

Ten or more counts support this clonotype. This sequence joins TRBV11-3 and TRBJ2-1; 9 bases fit TRBD1. CDR1 is SGHNT, CDR2 YENEEA, per germline. This CDR3 has 15 residues. J gave up 4 bases and V 5 bases, and 6 bases lay outside the gene matches. As DNA, the CDR3 is TGTGCCAGCAGCCACAGGGGGCGAATGTACAATGAGCAGTTCTTC. The encoded protein is CASSHRGRMYNEQFF.

This clonotype was seen repeatedly, ten times or more. This chain uses TRBV20-1 with TRBJ2-7; TRBD2 agrees at 7 bases. The V gene's germline CDR1 is DFQATT and CDR2 SNEGSKA (reference sequence). This CDR3 comprises 13 residues. The trim removed 0 bases at V and 3 bases at J, leaving 2 bases unmatched. CDR3 in amino acids: CSARETSRYEQYF. The CDR3 DNA sequence: TGCAGTGCTAGAGAGACTAGCCGCTACGAGCAGTACTTC.

This clonotype came up many times. J is TRBJ1-5 and V is TRBV9; D gene unclear. The ends were cut back, 3 bases at V and 7 bases at J, with 11 bases in the middle. Looked up from germline, CDR1 is SGDLS and CDR2 is YYNGEE. This CDR3 is built from 13 residues. CDR3 sequence: CASSGFGGQPQHF. The CDR3 bases are TGTGCCAGCAGCGGGTTCGGAGGGCAGCCCCAGCATTTT.

About this clonotype itself: Germline is not matched at one junction end, which may reflect a read error. CDR3 DNA sequence: TGTGCCAGCAGTTACTCGGGCGGGGCCGCAGATACGAAGTATTTT. Amino acids: CASSYSGGAADTKYF. The chain recombines TRBV6-5 with TRBJ2-3, with D perhaps matching TRBD2 (6 bases). Germline V gene data show CDR1 as MNHEY and CDR2 as SVGAGI. CDR3 length equals 15 residues.

On this clonotype: Being one base from a much bigger clone, this may be a read error. The V and J genes are TRBV10-3 and TRBJ1-1; a weak D match, TRBD1 (5 bases). This CDR3 spans 14 amino acids. Germline lookup yields CDR1 ENHRY and CDR2 SYGVKD. This chain's CDR3 is CAVSSTGMNTEAFF. CDR3 nucleotides: TGTGCCGTCAGTTCCACAGGAATGAACACTGAAGCTTTCTTT.

This clonotype occurred many times. The J gene is TRBJ1-2, the V gene TRBV20-1; no reliable D call. CDR3 length: 12 residues. From germline, CDR1 is DFQATT and CDR2 SNEGSKA (reference sequence). With 5 bases removed from V and 8 bases from J, the gap between germline ends came to 15 bases. DNA of the CDR3: TGCAGTGCTCAACCGGACGCGCGAGGCTACACCTTC. Its translation: CSAQPDARGYTF.

This clonotype was recorded a few times. Germline and junction disagree at one end, which may indicate a read error. The chain uses TRBV29-1 and TRBJ1-5, with a weak D call TRBD1 (5 bases). This CDR3 contains 13 residues. The germline V gene has CDR1 SQVTM and CDR2 ANQGSEA. CDR3 sequence reads: CSIDTGGNQPQHF. The DNA of the CDR3 is TGCAGCATTGACACGGGGGGCAATCAGCCCCAGCATTTT.

This clonotype was recorded many times. V usage is TRBV30 and J usage is TRBJ1-1; perhaps TRBD1 as D (6 bases). The CDR3 consists of 12 residues. V gave up 5 bases and J gave up 5 bases, with 12 bases separating them. Germline values: CDR1 GTSNPN, CDR2 SVGIG (reference sequence). CDR3 coding DNA: TGTGCCTGGGGGACAACCTGGACTGAAGCTTTCTTT. It encodes CAWGTTWTEAFF. The variable domain in full, with the rest retrieved from reference TRBV30 and TRBJ1-1, is SQTIHQWPATLVQPVGSPLSLECTVEGTSNPNLYWYRQAAGRGLQLLFYSVGIGQISSEVPQNLSASRPQDRQFILSSKKLLLSDSGFYLCAWGTTWTEAFFGQGTRLTVV.

This clonotype occurred many times. The V call is TRBV24-1, the J call TRBJ2-1, with D possibly matching TRBD2 (6 bases). CDR1 KGHDR and CDR2 SFDVKD come from the germline V gene. Trimming removed 0 bases from V and 2 bases from J, with 10 bases in between. The CDR3 loop spans 16 amino acids. CDR3: CATSDLPGLTYNEQFF. The CDR3 DNA sequence: TGTGCCACCAGTGATTTGCCGGGACTCACCTACAATGAGCAGTTCTTC.

This clonotype was recorded many times. V usage is TRBV7-9 and J usage is TRBJ1-1; 9 nucleotides agree with TRBD1. The J segment lost 4 bases and the V segment lost 5 bases, leaving 5 bases of the junction unmatched. The V gene's germline CDR1 is SEHNR and CDR2 FQNEAQ (reference sequence). The CDR3 covers 14 residues. CDR3 bases: TGTGCCAGCAGCACGGGACAGGGTCCCACTGAAGCTTTCTTT. As protein: CASSTGQGPTEAFF.

This clonotype appeared many times. V and J are TRBV19 and TRBJ2-1; maybe TRBD2 (6 bases). V dropped 1 base and J dropped 1 base, with 14 bases sitting between them. Germline V gene data show CDR1 as LNHDA and CDR2 as SQIVND (reference sequence). This CDR3 is built from 17 residues. CDR3 region: CASSIVGEARSYNEQFF. In DNA form, the CDR3 reads TGTGCCAGTAGTATAGTGGGGGAGGCGAGGTCCTACAATGAGCAGTTCTTC. The variable domain in full, with the rest retrieved from reference TRBV19 and TRBJ2-1, is DGGITQSPKYLFRKEGQNVTLSCEQNLNHDAMYWYRQDPGQGLRLIYYSQIVNDFQKGDIAEGYSVSREKKESFPLTVTSAQKNPTAFYLCASSIVGEARSYNEQFFGPGTRLTVL.

V and J are TRBV14 and TRBJ2-3; no definite D call. CDR3 length: 16 amino acids. Trimming took 1 base from V and 0 from J, leaving 11 bases between them. Germline values: CDR1 SGHDN, CDR2 FVKESK. The CDR3: CASSQALAVSTDTQYF. CDR3 nucleotide sequence: TGTGCCAGCAGCCAAGCCCTGGCAGTTAGCACAGATACGCAGTATTTT.

This clonotype was observed many times. V gene TRBV6-1 combines with J gene TRBJ2-6; either TRBD1 or TRBD2 may supply D (5 bases each). The germline V and J ends were trimmed by 5 bases and 0 bases, with 11 bases remaining between them. The length of the CDR3 is 16 residues. From germline, CDR1 is MNHNS and CDR2 SASEGT. CDR3 coding DNA: TGTGCCAGCAGTCTGGGGACCAACTCTGGGGCCAACGTCCTGACTTTC. Encoded protein: CASSLGTNSGANVLTF.

This clonotype has at least ten counts. The chain joins TRBV29-1 to TRBJ2-3; TRBD2 agrees at 7 bases. This CDR3 contains 16 residues. Germline V gene sequence: CDR1 SQVTM, CDR2 ANQGSEA. Trimming removed 6 bases from V and 2 bases from J; junction bases left unmatched: 14. The CDR3 nucleotides are TGCAGCGTGGAAAAGCGGGGAGGAGTCACCACAGATACGCAGTATTTT. As protein: CSVEKRGGVTTDTQYF.

This clonotype was counted ten times or more. J is TRBJ2-3 and V is TRBV11-3; either TRBD1 or TRBD2 may supply D (5 bases each). The CDR3 is 16 residues long. Germline V gene data show CDR1 as SGHNT and CDR2 as YENEEA. Trimming took 0 bases from V and 2 from J, leaving 12 bases between them. As DNA, the CDR3 is TGTGCCAGCAGCTTAGAAGGGACCCCCTCCACAGATACGCAGTATTTT. Amino acids: CASSLEGTPSTDTQYF.

Turning to this clonotype: This could be a read error, since a much larger clone is one nucleotide away. The chain employs TRBV7-9 and TRBJ2-7; D is unresolved. The ends were cut back, 8 bases at V and 0 bases at J, with 11 bases in the middle. Germline V gives CDR1 SEHNR, CDR2 FQNEAQ (reference sequence). This CDR3 is 13 amino acids long. CDR3 loop: CASQSVGSYEQYF. As DNA, the CDR3 is TGTGCCAGCCAAAGTGTAGGCTCCTACGAGCAGTACTTC.

This clonotype came up a few times. Compared with germline, one end of the junction differs, possibly owing to a read error. J is TRBJ2-3 and V is TRBV4-2, with a weak D call TRBD1 (5 bases). The CDR3 totals 14 residues. CDR1 is LGHNA and CDR2 is YNFKEQ in the germline V gene. The chain's CDR3 is CASSQGAGTDTQYF. The CDR3 DNA is TGCGCCAGCAGCCAAGGGGCAGGCACAGATACGCAGTATTTT.

This clonotype was observed at least ten times. This rearrangement joins TRBV12-3 or TRBV12-4 to TRBJ2-1; D ambiguous. Trimming removed 4 bases at V and 3 bases at J, with 7 bases between. CDR3 length equals 13 residues. CDR3 in amino acids: CASSSPDYNEQFF. The CDR3 DNA reads TGTGCCAGCAGTTCCCCGGACTACAATGAGCAGTTCTTC.

The table lists this clonotype with many counts. This rearrangement joins TRBV11-2 to TRBJ2-1, with a weak D call TRBD1 (6 bases). This CDR3 comprises 14 residues. Germline-derived CDR1 and CDR2 are SGHAT and FQNNGV. Trimming cost V 4 bases and J 5 bases, with 12 bases left between them. CDR3 in DNA: TGTGCCAGCAGCTCGGGACACGATGACAATGAGCAGTTCTTC. It translates to CASSSGHDDNEQFF. Combining the CDR3 with reference TRBV11-2 and TRBJ2-1 gives the whole variable domain EAGVAQSPRYKIIEKRQSVAFWCNPISGHATLYWYQQILGQGPKLLIQFQNNGVVDDSQLPKDRFSAERLKGVDSTLKIQPAKLEDSAVYLCASSSGHDDNEQFFGPGTRLTVL.

This clonotype was seen ten or more times. The chain has TRBV6-5 and TRBJ1-1; tentatively, D is TRBD1 (6 bases). V dropped 5 bases and J dropped 0 bases, with 13 bases sitting between them. This CDR3 spans 15 amino acids. Germline V gene data show CDR1 as MNHEY and CDR2 as SVGAGI. CDR3 sequence (DNA): TGTGCCAGCAGTGGGAGGACAGAGATGAACACTGAAGCTTTCTTT. Encoded protein: CASSGRTEMNTEAFF.

This clonotype was detected ten times or more. This chain uses TRBV5-1 with TRBJ2-7, with D unresolved. The CDR3 loop spans 14 amino acids. From germline, CDR1 is SGHRS and CDR2 YFSETQ. Deletions cut 1 base from V and 7 bases from J, with 15 bases between. The CDR3 reads CASSLTWTAAEQYF. The CDR3 region has the DNA TGCGCCAGCAGCTTGACCTGGACCGCCGCAGAGCAGTACTTC.

The genes are TRBV20-1 and TRBJ1-5, with a possible D match to TRBD1 (5 bases). The CDR3 covers 13 residues. CDR1 and CDR2 from the germline V gene are DFQATT and SNEGSKA (reference sequence). V dropped 2 bases and J dropped 5 bases, with 10 bases sitting between them. DNA for the CDR3: TGCAGTGCTAGACGCAGGGATGATCAGCCCCAGCATTTT. Protein product: CSARRRDDQPQHF.

This clonotype has ten or more counts. CDR3 sequence: CSVKTGILNNEQFF. The CDR3, as DNA: TGCAGCGTTAAAACAGGGATCTTAAACAATGAGCAGTTCTTC. V usage is TRBV29-1 and J usage is TRBJ2-1, with D perhaps matching TRBD1 (6 bases). V gave up 5 bases and J gave up 5 bases, with 16 bases separating them. CDR1 and CDR2 (germline): SQVTM, ANQGSEA. The CDR3 is 14 amino acids.